This T cell receptor (beta chain) originates from a study of Tregs in tolerant kidney transplant recipients. About the study: Mixed chimerism was transient after nonmyeloablative marrow transplants from related graft donors. General study results and limits: The most relevant donor-specific Treg TCRbeta repertoire apparently came from expansion with activated donor B cells.

Profiling relied on immunoSEQ multiplex PCR, and the TCRdb table lists in-frame clones only, not all of them. Of over 50,000 clones detected, 70% to 90% appear once; the ten largest clones hold under 2.5%. This CDR3 contains 11 residues. Germline values: CDR1 DFQATT, CDR2 SNEGSKA (reference sequence). With 4 bases removed from V and 10 bases from J, the gap between germline ends came to 8 bases. Unstimulated Tregs (CD4+CD25+CD127-) and CD4+CD25- non-Tregs were sorted from PBMCs. Turning to this clone: The antigen remains unidentified.

The sequenced sample was Tregs from blood, obtained before the transplant. This receptor was identified in a human donor who received a combined kidney and bone marrow transplant. The J gene is TRBJ1-6, the V gene TRBV20-1, with D hard to call. As DNA, the CDR3 is TGCAGTGCTATTGCGGACTCACCCCTCCACTTT. It yields the protein CSAIADSPLHF.